One sample yielded the 3 T cell receptor beta chains listed below, sequenced in a study. One entry per CDR3 protein, called by TCRdb with MiXCR from the 5' RACE reads. The sample consists of nearly 55,000 distinct CDR3 sequences, over 15% of them appearing once. The material sequenced was naive CD4+ T cells sorted from blood. Subset given: naive CD4+ T cells, CD4+CD45RA+CD25-. These receptors came from a female donor with breast cancer.

This clonotype was found many times. The chain is built from TRBV7-2 and TRBJ2-5, with D tentatively TRBD2 (6 bases). The length of the CDR3 is 15 residues. The V and J ends lost 2 bases and 3 bases respectively, with 13 bases between them. CDR1 and CDR2 from the germline V gene are SGHTA and FQGNSA. The DNA for the CDR3 is TGTGCCAGCAGCTTATCTGGACTACCGGAAGAGACCCAGTACTTC. It is translated as CASSLSGLPEETQYF.

The chain recombines TRBV29-1 with TRBJ2-3; perhaps TRBD2 as D (5 bases). The V gene's germline CDR1 is SQVTM and CDR2 ANQGSEA. V was trimmed by 5 bases and J by 3 bases, leaving 18 bases between them. The CDR3 consists of 15 residues. CDR3 sequence (DNA): TGCAGCGTTCAAAGGGTGGGAGTAGGAACAGATACGCAGTATTTT. Protein: CSVQRVGVGTDTQYF.

This clonotype occurred many times. V is TRBV6-2 or TRBV6-3 and J is TRBJ1-2; D gene uncertain. The CDR3 consists of 11 residues. V shed 5 bases and J shed 2 bases, with 3 bases lying between them. Germline lookup yields CDR1 MNHEY and CDR2 SVGEGT. The CDR3: CASSENYGYTF. The CDR3 DNA is TGTGCCAGCAGTGAGAACTATGGCTACACCTTC.